The rows below give T cell receptor beta chains drawn from one sample of a study of cytomegalovirus exposure and HLA in healthy donors. Clones were read by immunoSEQ multiplex PCR, and TCRdb kept only the in-frame ones, dropping some. The sample lists some 160,000 clones; around 80% were seen once. The sequenced sample was PBMCs. The receptor set was obtained from a man aged 40-49 years in good health and CMV-seronegative. Both conserved end residues are part of each CDR3. Each record gives: D gene, J gene, clone size, V gene, CDR3 protein, CDR3 DNA. A D gene is named only where the DNA matches it firmly. Clone size, where shown, is once, few, many, or a class for clones that have expanded.

D: TRBD2; J: TRBJ2-3; size: -; V: TRBV6-8; CDR3: CASSYGRVSGRPSTDTQYF; DNA: TGTGCCAGCAGTTACGGGAGGGTTTCGGGGAGACCTAGCACAGATACGCAGTATTTT
D: TRBD2; J: TRBJ2-3; size: -; V: TRBV2; CDR3: CASSPGLAGTDTQYF; DNA: TGTGCCAGCAGCCCGGGACTAGCGGGAACAGATACGCAGTATTTT
D: -; J: TRBJ2-7; size: once; V: TRBV7-9; CDR3: CASSSLYYEQYF; DNA: TGTGCCAGCAGCTCCCTATATTACGAGCAGTACTTC
D: -; J: TRBJ2-2; size: -; V: TRBV19; CDR3: CASSINVDGELFF; DNA: TGTGCCAGTAGTATAAACGTAGACGGGGAGCTGTTTTTT
D: TRBD2; J: TRBJ2-2; size: -; V: TRBV6-4; CDR3: CASSEGTSDTGELFF; DNA: TGTGCCAGCAGTGAGGGGACTAGCGACACCGGGGAGCTGTTTTTT
D: TRBD2; J: TRBJ2-4; size: -; V: TRBV19; CDR3: CASSSQGSGRPGNIQYF; DNA: TGTGCCAGTAGTTCCCAGGGTAGCGGGAGGCCCGGAAACATTCAGTACTTC
D: -; J: TRBJ2-6; size: -; V: TRBV6-5; CDR3: CASTQRSTGANGLTF; DNA: TGTGCCAGCACCCAACGGAGTACTGGGGCCAACGGCCTGACTTTC
D: TRBD1; J: TRBJ1-4; size: -; V: TRBV5-1; CDR3: CASTLTGDGEKLFF; DNA: TGCGCCAGCACACTGACAGGGGATGGTGAAAAACTGTTTTTT
D: TRBD1; J: TRBJ1-5; size: -; V: TRBV19; CDR3: CASRQGWDQPQHF; DNA: TGTGCCAGTAGACAGGGGTGGGATCAGCCCCAGCATTTT
D: TRBD2; J: TRBJ2-7; size: -; V: TRBV13; CDR3: CASRPIQRGYFYEQYF; DNA: TGTGCCAGCAGACCGATCCAGCGGGGATATTTTTACGAGCAGTACTTC
D: TRBD1; J: TRBJ1-1; size: -; V: TRBV2; CDR3: CASAQTGGNTEAFF; DNA: TGTGCCAGCGCCCAAACAGGGGGCAACACTGAAGCTTTCTTT
D: -; J: TRBJ2-5; size: few; V: TRBV5-1; CDR3: CASSWRQDGETQYF; DNA: TGCGCCAGCAGCTGGAGACAGGACGGGGAGACCCAGTACTTC
D: TRBD1; J: TRBJ2-1; size: -; V: TRBV4-1; CDR3: CASSHPTGSSYNEQFF; DNA: TGCGCCAGCAGCCACCCGACAGGGAGCTCCTACAATGAGCAGTTCTTC
D: -; J: TRBJ1-6; size: -; V: TRBV5-6; CDR3: CASGRRGAHSPLHF; DNA: TGTGCCAGCGGCCGTCGGGGGGCCCATTCACCCCTCCACTTT
D: -; J: TRBJ1-2; size: -; V: TRBV27; CDR3: CASSLNPRQGNGYTF; DNA: TGTGCCAGCAGTTTAAATCCTCGGCAGGGCAACGGCTACACCTTC